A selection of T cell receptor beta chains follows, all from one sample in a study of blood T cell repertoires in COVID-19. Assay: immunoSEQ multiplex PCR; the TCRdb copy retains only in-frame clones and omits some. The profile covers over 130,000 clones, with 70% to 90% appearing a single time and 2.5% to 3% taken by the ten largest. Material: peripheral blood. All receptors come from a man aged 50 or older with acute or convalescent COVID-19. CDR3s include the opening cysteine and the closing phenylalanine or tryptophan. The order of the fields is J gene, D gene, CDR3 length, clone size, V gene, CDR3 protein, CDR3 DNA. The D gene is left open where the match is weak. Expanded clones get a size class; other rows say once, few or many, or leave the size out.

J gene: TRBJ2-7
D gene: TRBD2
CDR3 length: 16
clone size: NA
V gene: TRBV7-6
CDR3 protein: CASSLLTGTSSSEQYF
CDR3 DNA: TGTGCCAGCAGCTTATTAACCGGGACTAGCTCCTCCGAGCAGTACTTC

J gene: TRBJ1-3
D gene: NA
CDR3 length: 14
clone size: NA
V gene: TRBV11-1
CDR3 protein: CASSRGNPRDTIYF
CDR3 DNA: TGTGCCAGCAGCCGAGGGAACCCCCGGGACACCATATATTTT

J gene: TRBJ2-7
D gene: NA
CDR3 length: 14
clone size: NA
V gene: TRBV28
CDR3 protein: CASSSPTRWYEQYF
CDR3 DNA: TGTGCCAGCAGTTCCCCGACTAGATGGTACGAGCAGTACTTC

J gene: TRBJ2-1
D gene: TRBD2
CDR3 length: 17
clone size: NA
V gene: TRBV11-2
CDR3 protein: CASSGSGGTSGRNEQFF
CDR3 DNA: TGTGCCAGCAGCGGCTCTGGAGGGACTAGCGGGAGAAATGAGCAGTTCTTC

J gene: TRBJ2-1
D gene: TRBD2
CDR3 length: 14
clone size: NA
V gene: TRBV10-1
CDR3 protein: CASTEGLAGGRQFF
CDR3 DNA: TGCGCCAGCACTGAAGGACTAGCGGGGGGTAGGCAGTTCTTC

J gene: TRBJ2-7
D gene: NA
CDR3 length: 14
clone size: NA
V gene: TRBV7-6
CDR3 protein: CASSLEEEGCEQYF
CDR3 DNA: TGTGCCAGCAGCTTAGAGGAGGAAGGGTGCGAGCAGTACTTC

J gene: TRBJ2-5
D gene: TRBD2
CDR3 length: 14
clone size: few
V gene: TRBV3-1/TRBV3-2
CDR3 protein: CASSRRGGQETQYF
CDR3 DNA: TGTGCCAGCAGCCGTCGCGGGGGCCAAGAGACCCAGTACTTC

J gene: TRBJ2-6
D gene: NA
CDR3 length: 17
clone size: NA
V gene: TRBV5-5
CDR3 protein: CASSDDRSRTGANVLTF
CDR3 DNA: TGTGCCAGCAGCGACGACAGGTCTCGCACTGGGGCCAACGTCCTGACTTTC

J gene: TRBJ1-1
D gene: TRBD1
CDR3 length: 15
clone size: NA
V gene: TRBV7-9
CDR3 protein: CASSPRTGVVTEAFF
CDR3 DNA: TGTGCCAGCAGCCCCCGGACAGGGGTGGTCACTGAAGCTTTCTTT

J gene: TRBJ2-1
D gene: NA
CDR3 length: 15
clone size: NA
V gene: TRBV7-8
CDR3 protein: CASSFTGSAYNEQFF
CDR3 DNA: TGTGCCAGCAGCTTCACAGGGTCAGCTTACAATGAGCAGTTCTTC

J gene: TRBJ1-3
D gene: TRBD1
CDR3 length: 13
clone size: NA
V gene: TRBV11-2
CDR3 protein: CASSVDRDNTIYF
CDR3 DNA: TGTGCCAGCAGCGTGGACAGGGATAACACCATATATTTT

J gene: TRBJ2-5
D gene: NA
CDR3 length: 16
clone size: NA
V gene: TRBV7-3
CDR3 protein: CASSLTPLAGQETQYF
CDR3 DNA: TGTGCCAGCAGCCTAACGCCCCTGGCAGGACAAGAGACCCAGTACTTC

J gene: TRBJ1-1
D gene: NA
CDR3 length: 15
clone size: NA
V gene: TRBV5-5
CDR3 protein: CASSLQGRVNTEAFF
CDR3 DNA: TGTGCCAGCAGCTTACAGGGCCGAGTGAACACTGAAGCTTTCTTT

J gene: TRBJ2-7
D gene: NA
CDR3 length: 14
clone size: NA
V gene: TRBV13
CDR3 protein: CASSSSDRIYEQYF
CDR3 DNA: TGTGCCAGCAGCTCCTCGGACAGAATCTACGAGCAGTACTTC

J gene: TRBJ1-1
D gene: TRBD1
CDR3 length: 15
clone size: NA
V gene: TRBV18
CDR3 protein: CASSPQGAGNTEAFF
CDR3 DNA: TGTGCCAGCTCACCACAGGGGGCAGGAAACACTGAAGCTTTCTTT

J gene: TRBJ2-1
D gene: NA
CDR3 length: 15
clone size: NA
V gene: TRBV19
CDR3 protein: CASSGTGFTYNEQFF
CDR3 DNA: TGTGCCAGTAGTGGAACAGGGTTTACCTACAATGAGCAGTTCTTC

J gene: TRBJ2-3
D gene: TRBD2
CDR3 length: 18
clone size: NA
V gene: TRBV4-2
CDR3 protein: CASSQVFSGTSRTDTQYF
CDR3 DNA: TGTGCCAGCAGCCAAGTATTTTCGGGGACTAGCCGCACAGATACGCAGTATTTT

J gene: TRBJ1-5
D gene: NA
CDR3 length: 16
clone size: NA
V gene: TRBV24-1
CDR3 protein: CATSARGRANNQPQHF
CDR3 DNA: TGTGCCACCAGTGCTAGGGGCAGGGCGAACAATCAGCCCCAGCATTTT

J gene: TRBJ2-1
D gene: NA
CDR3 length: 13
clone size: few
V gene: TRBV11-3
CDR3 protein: CASSPPLGDEQFF
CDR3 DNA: TGTGCCAGCAGCCCCCCATTAGGGGATGAGCAGTTCTTC

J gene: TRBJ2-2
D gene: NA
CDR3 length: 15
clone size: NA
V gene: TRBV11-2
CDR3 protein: CASSLAGTGTGELFF
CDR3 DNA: TGTGCCAGCAGCTTAGCCGGAACGGGGACCGGGGAGCTGTTTTTT

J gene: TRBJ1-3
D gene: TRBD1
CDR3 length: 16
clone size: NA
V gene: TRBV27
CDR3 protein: CASSSRGHSSGNTIYF
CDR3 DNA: TGTGCCAGCAGTTCCAGGGGGCACAGCTCTGGAAACACCATATATTTT

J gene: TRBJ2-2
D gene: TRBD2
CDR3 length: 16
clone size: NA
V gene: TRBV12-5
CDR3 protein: CASGRTSGGYTGELFF
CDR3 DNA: TGTGCTAGTGGACGGACTAGCGGGGGTTACACCGGGGAGCTGTTTTTT

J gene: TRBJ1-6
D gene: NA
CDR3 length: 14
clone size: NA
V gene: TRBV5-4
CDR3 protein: CASSTDSLNSPLHF
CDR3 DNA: TGTGCCAGCAGCACAGACAGTCTTAATTCACCCCTCCACTTT

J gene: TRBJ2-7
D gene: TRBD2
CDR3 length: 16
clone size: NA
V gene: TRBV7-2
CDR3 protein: CASSLAGTTSSYEQYF
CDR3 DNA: TGTGCCAGCAGCTTAGCCGGGACTACAAGCTCCTACGAGCAGTACTTC

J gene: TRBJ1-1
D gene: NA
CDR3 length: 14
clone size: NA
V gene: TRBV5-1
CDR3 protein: CASSQDGGGTEAFF
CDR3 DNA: TGCGCCAGCAGCCAGGATGGGGGAGGCACTGAAGCTTTCTTT

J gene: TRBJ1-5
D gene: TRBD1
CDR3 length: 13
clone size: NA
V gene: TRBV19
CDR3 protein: CASRDRDNQPQHF
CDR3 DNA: TGTGCCAGTAGGGACAGGGACAATCAGCCCCAGCATTTT